This is a list of T cell receptor beta chains from one sample in a study of T cells expressing NK-cell markers. Following a re-call of the 5' RACE reads, TCRdb has one entry per CDR3 protein and lacks DNA. The repertoire table contains 200,000 to 300,000 distinct CDR3 sequences. Sequencing input: blood T cells: a sorted CD56 or NKG2C T cell subset, CD4+ or CD8+ T cells, or bulk PBMC T cells (not recorded which). These receptors all come from a woman aged 18-70 years in good health. Both conserved end residues are part of each CDR3.

J gene: TRBJ2-5; V gene: TRBV20-1; CDR3 protein: CSAPRGQLLQETQYF
J gene: TRBJ2-3; V gene: TRBV3-1; CDR3 protein: CASSQPHSPGTASDTQYF
J gene: TRBJ2-7; V gene: TRBV10-3; CDR3 protein: CAISERGQGVYEQYF
J gene: TRBJ1-5; V gene: TRBV6-2/TRBV6-3; CDR3 protein: CASSPNWGNQPQHF
J gene: TRBJ1-4; V gene: TRBV20-1; CDR3 protein: CSARRGEVEKLFF
J gene: TRBJ1-1; V gene: TRBV3-1; CDR3 protein: CASSQASPQGKRLAFF
J gene: TRBJ1-1; V gene: TRBV20-1; CDR3 protein: CSARDPGAGKNTEAFF
J gene: TRBJ2-1; V gene: TRBV5-1; CDR3 protein: CASRLQSASSYNEQFF
J gene: TRBJ1-1; V gene: TRBV5-5; CDR3 protein: CASSLEGGAWTEAFF
J gene: TRBJ2-2; V gene: TRBV4-1; CDR3 protein: CASSQDKGPGQGLLNTGELFF
J gene: TRBJ2-7; V gene: TRBV20-1; CDR3 protein: CSAPGLAGNPYEQYF
J gene: TRBJ2-1; V gene: TRBV10-3; CDR3 protein: CAISRGENEQFF
J gene: TRBJ2-1; V gene: TRBV14; CDR3 protein: CASSRGLAGAWNEQFF
J gene: TRBJ2-4; V gene: TRBV4-1; CDR3 protein: CASSLGRGAKNIQYF
J gene: TRBJ2-3; V gene: TRBV29-1; CDR3 protein: CSAWDPRSDTQYF
J gene: TRBJ1-2; V gene: TRBV20-1; CDR3 protein: CSAPGAFGYTF
J gene: TRBJ1-1; V gene: TRBV7-2; CDR3 protein: CASSFQRTNTEAFF
J gene: TRBJ2-7; V gene: TRBV29-1; CDR3 protein: CSVAKSAYEQYF
J gene: TRBJ2-5; V gene: TRBV4-2; CDR3 protein: CASSAAGQGRETQYF
J gene: TRBJ2-3; V gene: TRBV5-6; CDR3 protein: CASTKGLADTDTQYF
J gene: TRBJ2-2; V gene: TRBV20-1; CDR3 protein: CSARDGRKNTGELFF
J gene: TRBJ1-6; V gene: TRBV10-2; CDR3 protein: CASSVTGDSPLHF
J gene: TRBJ1-1; V gene: TRBV28; CDR3 protein: CASSGTQGRGKGVFSEAFF
J gene: TRBJ2-1; V gene: TRBV12-3/TRBV12-4; CDR3 protein: CASSLRISGGYNEQFF
J gene: TRBJ1-4; V gene: TRBV20-1; CDR3 protein: CSARVLEKLFF
J gene: TRBJ1-4; V gene: TRBV11-2; CDR3 protein: CASSLQVGGLNEKLFF
J gene: TRBJ2-6; V gene: TRBV5-4; CDR3 protein: CASTTGQGVSGANVLTF
J gene: TRBJ2-1; V gene: TRBV24-1; CDR3 protein: CATSDSGQADNEQFF
J gene: TRBJ2-1; V gene: TRBV7-9; CDR3 protein: CASSRTDRAPNEQFF
J gene: TRBJ2-2; V gene: TRBV10-3; CDR3 protein: CATKREGRTGELFF
J gene: TRBJ1-2; V gene: TRBV7-2; CDR3 protein: CASTIGERAFYGYTF
J gene: TRBJ2-1; V gene: TRBV20-1; CDR3 protein: CSASGGAELEQFF
J gene: TRBJ1-1; V gene: TRBV12-3/TRBV12-4; CDR3 protein: CASIRGGAPQMVEAFF
J gene: TRBJ2-5; V gene: TRBV18; CDR3 protein: CASSPPDRIQETQYF
J gene: TRBJ2-1; V gene: TRBV7-9; CDR3 protein: CASSLEKVHQQQFF
J gene: TRBJ2-1; V gene: TRBV4-3; CDR3 protein: CASSQDLQVSSSYNEQFF